A single sample is the source of the 27 T cell receptor beta chains below, sequenced in a study of T cell repertoires in cytomegalovirus infection. Using its own MiXCR run on the reads, TCRdb lists one record per CDR3 protein. The table lists roughly 800,000 distinct CDR3 sequences, around 29% of them singletons, with around 13% in the top ten. These TCRs are of unknown antigen specificity. Sequenced material: cultured CD8+ T cells from PBMCs, taken from culture after CMV antigen stimulation. The receptors here all came from a human donor in good health (CMV status not recorded). Some clones in this sample may be carry-over from other donors' samples.

The J gene is TRBJ2-1, the V gene TRBV6-1, with no clear D. V was cut by 0 bases and J by 1 base, with 1 base left in between. The CDR3 length is 13 residues. The V gene's germline CDR1 is MNHNS and CDR2 SASEGT. CDR3 sequence: CASSEASYNEQFF. CDR3 coding DNA: TGTGCCAGCAGTGAAGCTTCCTACAATGAGCAGTTCTTC.

V is TRBV6-1 and J is TRBJ2-1; 7 bases are a match to TRBD2. V shed 1 base, J shed 6 bases, and the junction held 9 bases outside the gene matches. CDR1 is MNHNS, CDR2 SASEGT, per germline. This CDR3 has 16 residues. CDR3 sequence (DNA): TGTGCCAGCAGTGAAGGCGGGGGATGGGGTTCCAATGAGCAGTTCTTC. It translates to CASSEGGGWGSNEQFF.

This clonotype appeared a few times. The chain combines TRBV20-1 with TRBJ1-3; no clear D gene. CDR1 and CDR2 (germline): DFQATT, SNEGSKA (reference sequence). The CDR3 has 16 amino acids. The ends were cut back, 3 bases at V and 1 base at J, with 16 bases in the middle. In nucleotides, the CDR3 is TGCAGTGCTAGGATTCGGGTAGCCAGATCTGGAAACACCATATATTTT. This codes for CSARIRVARSGNTIYF.

The chain links TRBV20-1 to TRBJ1-1; weak D call: TRBD1 (5 bases). CDR1 DFQATT and CDR2 SNEGSKA come from the germline V gene (reference sequence). Trimming removed 2 bases at V and 4 bases at J, with 20 bases between. The CDR3 contains 16 residues. CDR3 region: CSARNTGAMESTEAFF. The CDR3, as DNA: TGCAGTGCTAGAAATACCGGGGCAATGGAGAGCACTGAAGCTTTCTTT.

The sample holds one count of this clonotype. One end of the junction varies from germline; a read error may be responsible. The CDR3 DNA reads TGCGCCAGCGCCCCTAACAATGAGCAGTCCTTC. Protein: CASAPNNEQSF. The genes are TRBV10-2 and TRBJ2-1; D remains unclear. The CDR3 is 11 amino acids. The germline V gene encodes CDR1 WSHSY and CDR2 SAAADI.

The table lists this clonotype with a few counts. The chain uses TRBV12-5 and TRBJ2-2; a possible D gene is TRBD2 (7 bases). Between the trimmed V and J ends, which lost 3 bases and 6 bases, there was a span of 17 bases. Germline lookup yields CDR1 LGHNT and CDR2 FRNRAP. The CDR3 is 16 amino acids. CDR3 loop: CASGFTGGRDPGELFF. In DNA form, the CDR3 reads TGTGCTAGTGGTTTCACGGGGGGCAGGGATCCCGGGGAGCTGTTTTTT. Filled out from reference TRBV12-5 and TRBJ2-2, the complete variable domain reads DARVTQTPRHKVTEMGQEVTMRCQPILGHNTVFWYRQTMMQGLELLAYFRNRAPLDDSGMPKDRFSAEMPDATLATLKIQPSEPRDSAVYFCASGFTGGRDPGELFFGEGSRLTVL.

The rearrangement joins TRBV27 to TRBJ1-5, with a tentative D call TRBD1 (6 bases). The germline V and J ends were trimmed by 5 bases and 6 bases, with 11 bases remaining between them. The V gene's germline CDR1 is MNHEY and CDR2 SMNVEV (reference sequence). The CDR3 has 13 amino acids. CDR3 amino acids: CASSPGAIQPQHF. In nucleotides, the CDR3 is TGTGCCAGCAGTCCGGGGGCGATTCAGCCCCAGCATTTT.

The V and J genes are TRBV6-6 and TRBJ1-1; D is unresolved. The CDR3 is made up of 16 amino acids. Per germline, CDR1 MNHNY and CDR2 SVGAGI (reference sequence). V was cut by 2 bases and J by 0 bases, with 13 bases left in between. CDR3 region: CASSYASTRLNTEAFF. The DNA for the CDR3 is TGTGCCAGCAGTTACGCCAGCACGCGTTTGAACACTGAAGCTTTCTTT.

V and J are TRBV7-8 and TRBJ2-1; D is perhaps TRBD2 (5 bases). CDR3 length: 13 residues. Trimming removed 4 bases from V and 12 bases from J, with 16 bases in between. Per germline, CDR1 SGHVS and CDR2 FQNEAQ. This CDR3 reads CASSSAPDWGQFF. CDR3 in DNA: TGTGCCAGCAGCTCCGCTCCGGACTGGGGGCAGTTCTTC.

The chain uses TRBV2 and TRBJ2-7, with 7 bases lining up with TRBD1. J lost 3 bases, V lost 0 bases, and 11 bases had no gene match. The CDR3 is 17 residues long. Germline CDR1 SNHLY, CDR2 FYNNEI. The CDR3 DNA reads TGTGCCAGCAGTGAAGCTCGTAACAGGGGCCGATACTACGAGCAGTACGTC. It specifies CASSEARNRGRYYEQYV.

V usage is TRBV7-6 and J usage is TRBJ2-7; D not certain. The CDR3 is 13 residues long. Germline CDR1 is SGHVS and CDR2 is FNYEAQ. V lost 5 bases and J 7 bases, leaving 15 bases between the germline ends. The CDR3 here is CASSPGPLGEQYV. CDR3 sequence (DNA): TGTGCCAGCAGCCCTGGACCCCTTGGAGAGCAGTACGTC.

There are many counts of this clonotype. V is TRBV7-6 and J is TRBJ2-3; D remains ambiguous. V gave up 5 bases and J gave up 1 base, with 7 bases separating them. This CDR3 is built from 13 residues. The germline V gene has CDR1 SGHVS and CDR2 FNYEAQ. The CDR3 loop reads CASSDGGTDTQYF. Written as DNA, the CDR3 is TGTGCCAGCAGCGACGGCGGCACAGATACGCAGTATTTT.

This clonotype was observed many times. This sequence joins TRBV7-9 and TRBJ2-3; perhaps TRBD1 as D (5 bases). The V gene's germline CDR1 is SEHNR and CDR2 FQNEAQ (reference sequence). This CDR3 region has 16 residues. V was pared by 3 bases and J by 0 bases, with 13 bases between. This chain's CDR3 is CASSLVDNPSTDTQYF. CDR3 sequence (DNA): TGTGCCAGCAGCTTGGTGGACAATCCTAGCACAGATACGCAGTATTTT. The full variable domain, its missing parts supplied by reference TRBV7-9 and TRBJ2-3, is DTGVSQNPRHKITKRGQNVTFRCDPISEHNRLYWYRQTLGQGPEFLTYFQNEAQLEKSRLLSDRFSAERPKGSFSTLEIQRTEQGDSAMYLCASSLVDNPSTDTQYFGPGTRLTVL.

The rearrangement links TRBV28 to TRBJ1-4; D not certain. V was clipped by 5 bases and J by 5 bases, with 15 bases between them. The CDR3 totals 15 residues. Looked up from germline, CDR1 is MDHEN and CDR2 is SYDVKM. This CDR3 is CASSLFRTPNEKLFF. DNA for the CDR3: TGTGCCAGCAGTCTGTTTAGGACTCCGAATGAAAAACTGTTTTTT.

The V call is TRBV12-3 or TRBV12-4, the J call TRBJ1-2; D unclear. Trimming shortened V by 5 bases and J by 4 bases, and 14 bases separated the two germline ends. This CDR3 comprises 14 residues. In nucleotides, the CDR3 is TGTGCCAGCAGTGGGGTCACAGACACCTATGGCTACACCTTC. Translated: CASSGVTDTYGYTF.

In its sample, this clonotype was seen a few times. The rearrangement links TRBV28 to TRBJ2-5; TRBD2 agrees at 7 bases. V gave up 4 bases and J gave up 5 bases; unmatched junction bases: 10. CDR1 and CDR2 (germline): MDHEN, SYDVKM. This CDR3 comprises 15 residues. This CDR3 reads CASSYGAGVDETQYF. CDR3 coding DNA: TGTGCCAGCAGTTATGGGGCGGGGGTCGATGAGACCCAGTACTTC.

The chain joins TRBV7-2 to TRBJ2-3; TRBD2 matches 16 bases. Per the germline V gene, CDR1 is SGHTA and CDR2 is FQGNSA. J gave up 3 bases and V 4 bases, and 4 bases lay outside the gene matches. This CDR3 comprises 17 residues. The CDR3 region is CASSYGTSGGATDTQYF. CDR3 nucleotides: TGTGCCAGCAGCTACGGGACTAGCGGGGGGGCAACAGATACGCAGTATTTT.

This clonotype turned up a few times. The rearrangement joins TRBV19 to TRBJ2-7; unclear D gene. Trimming removed 7 bases at V and 6 bases at J, with 16 bases between. Germline-derived CDR1 and CDR2 are LNHDA and SQIVND (reference sequence). The CDR3 totals 13 residues. The CDR3 nucleotides are TGTGCCAGTACCCCATCGGGTGGGCGCGAGCAGTACTTC. Amino acid sequence: CASTPSGGREQYF.

The chain links TRBV6-6 to TRBJ2-7, with 9 bases matching TRBD1. Looked up from germline, CDR1 is MNHNY and CDR2 is SVGAGI (reference sequence). V was pared by 5 bases and J by 9 bases, with 8 bases of the junction left unmatched. The CDR3 consists of 13 residues. The CDR3 protein is CASSPTGGSAQYV. CDR3 nucleotides: TGTGCCAGCAGTCCGACAGGGGGATCGGCGCAGTACGTC.

The chain combines TRBV19 with TRBJ1-1; maybe TRBD1 (6 bases). V lost 5 bases to trimming and J lost 0 bases, with 10 bases between them. CDR3 size: 14 residues. In germline, CDR1 is LNHDA, CDR2 SQIVND (reference sequence). The CDR3 here is CASSQQGVNTEAFF. The DNA of the CDR3 is TGTGCCAGTAGTCAACAGGGTGTGAACACTGAAGCTTTCTTT.

This rearrangement joins TRBV28 to TRBJ1-1; possibly TRBD1 for D (5 bases). The germline V gene has CDR1 MDHEN and CDR2 SYDVKM. Trimming left V 2 bases short and J 0 bases short, with 13 bases between. The CDR3 totals 16 residues. CDR3 residues: CASSLDPRGVNTEAFF. In DNA, the CDR3 is TGTGCCAGCAGTTTAGACCCCCGGGGGGTGAACACTGAAGCTTTCTTT.

V is TRBV7-6 and J is TRBJ1-1, with no clear D. This CDR3 region has 15 residues. V was shortened by 7 bases and J by 2 bases, with 17 bases between the two germline ends. Germline values: CDR1 SGHVS, CDR2 FNYEAQ. This CDR3 is CASTPSRGVNTEAFF. CDR3 bases: TGTGCCAGCACCCCCTCTCGTGGGGTCAACACTGAAGCTTTCTTT.

The table lists this clonotype with many counts. This rearrangement joins TRBV24-1 to TRBJ2-4; TRBD1 matches 9 bases. Germline CDR1 and CDR2: KGHDR and SFDVKD. This CDR3 spans 16 amino acids. The J segment lost 2 bases and the V segment lost 3 bases, leaving 4 bases of the junction unmatched. CDR3 amino acids: CATSDRDRVPKNIQYF. CDR3 coding DNA: TGTGCCACCAGTGATCGGGACAGGGTCCCCAAAAACATTCAGTACTTC.

The sample holds a few counts of this clonotype. The CDR3 sequence: CASRDGLGQGGRSPYEQYF. The CDR3, as DNA: TGTGCCAGCAGGGACGGATTGGGACAGGGGGGACGGAGCCCCTACGAGCAGTACTTC. This chain connects TRBV2 to TRBJ2-7, with 11 bases identical to TRBD1. This CDR3 is 19 amino acids long. Germline-derived CDR1 and CDR2 are SNHLY and FYNNEI. J gave up 2 bases and V 6 bases, and 18 bases lay outside the gene matches. The full variable domain, rest sourced from reference TRBV2 and TRBJ2-7, is EPEVTQTPSHQVTQMGQEVILRCVPISNHLYFYWYRQILGQKVEFLVSFYNNEISEKSEIFDDQFSVERPDGSNFTLKIRSTKLEDSAMYFCASRDGLGQGGRSPYEQYFGPGTRLTVT.

This clonotype was seen a few times. V and J are TRBV7-9 and TRBJ1-1; no reliable D call. The CDR3 is made up of 15 amino acids. Trimming took 7 bases from V and 2 from J, leaving 17 bases between them. The germline V gene encodes CDR1 SEHNR and CDR2 FQNEAQ (reference sequence). The CDR3 loop is CASTVAKGGNTEAFF. As DNA, the CDR3 is TGTGCCAGCACCGTAGCTAAGGGTGGAAACACTGAAGCTTTCTTT.

As to this clonotype: A much larger clone lies one base from this, so it may be a read error. J is TRBJ2-7 and V is TRBV28, with D possibly TRBD2 on 5 matching bases. The germline V gene has CDR1 MDHEN and CDR2 SYDVKM. The CDR3 contains 12 residues. The CDR3 region is CARSSAGYEQYF. DNA for the CDR3: TGTGCCAGAAGTTCTGCGGGCTACGAGCAGTACTTC.

J is TRBJ1-6 and V is TRBV27; tentative D call: TRBD1 (5 bases). Trimming left V 5 bases short and J 7 bases short, with 15 bases between. Germline CDR1 is MNHEY and CDR2 is SMNVEV (reference sequence). The CDR3 runs to 15 residues. The DNA of the CDR3 is TGTGCCAGCAGTGGATCACAGGAGAAAAATTCACCCCTCCACTTT. Residues: CASSGSQEKNSPLHF.